Reported below is one T cell receptor beta chain. Antigen: not known. Trimming removed 2 bases at V and 2 bases at J, with 14 bases between. This CDR3 contains 16 residues. Germline assignment: CDR1 SGHRS and CDR2 YFSETQ. The data derive from a study of response to subunit inactivated influenza vaccine. Broader study findings: The authors suggested that every seasonal influenza vaccination recruits few new T cells.

In TCRdb, the RT-PCR reads were re-called with MiXCR into one record per CDR3 protein. The repertoire holds hundreds of thousands of distinct CDR3 sequences, around 8% seen once, with over 10% in the top ten. The V gene is TRBV5-1, the J gene TRBJ1-5, with D possibly matching TRBD1 (5 bases). The material was PBMCs from blood, obtained about 23 months after vaccination. The receptor was derived from a man between 50 and 75 years old who received an inactivated influenza vaccine. CDR3 region: CASSLVGGSGNQPQHF. CDR3 sequence (DNA): TGCGCCAGCAGCTTAGTGGGGGGATCGGGCAATCAGCCCCAGCATTTT.